This TCR beta chain was identified in a study of blood T cell repertoires in COVID-19. TCRdb's table, derived via immunoSEQ multiplex PCR, lists solely in-frame clones and lacks some. This table holds roughly 270,000 clones, 85% found once. The germline gives CDR1 SGHTA, CDR2 FQGNSA. V gave up 5 bases and J gave up 0 bases, with 16 bases separating them. This CDR3 contains 16 residues. The source is a woman aged 45-65 years who had recovered from COVID-19. The chain recombines TRBV7-2 with TRBJ2-5; D perhaps matches TRBD2 (5 bases). Sequenced: PBMCs or T cells enriched from blood (not recorded which). The CDR3 region has the DNA TGTGCCAGCAGCCCCTCTAAGCGGAATAACCAAGAGACCCAGTACTTC. This encodes CASSPSKRNNQETQYF.